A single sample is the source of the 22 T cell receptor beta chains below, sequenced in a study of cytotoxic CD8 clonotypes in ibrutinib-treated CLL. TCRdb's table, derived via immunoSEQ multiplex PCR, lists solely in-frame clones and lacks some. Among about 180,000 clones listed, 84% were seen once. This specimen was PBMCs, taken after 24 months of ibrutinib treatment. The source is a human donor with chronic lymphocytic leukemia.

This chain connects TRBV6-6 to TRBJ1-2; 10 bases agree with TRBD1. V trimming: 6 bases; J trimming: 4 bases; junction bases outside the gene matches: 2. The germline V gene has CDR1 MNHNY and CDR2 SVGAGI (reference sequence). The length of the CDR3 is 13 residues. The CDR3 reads CASRDRGAYGYTF. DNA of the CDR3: TGTGCCAGCAGGGACAGGGGGGCCTATGGCTACACCTTC.

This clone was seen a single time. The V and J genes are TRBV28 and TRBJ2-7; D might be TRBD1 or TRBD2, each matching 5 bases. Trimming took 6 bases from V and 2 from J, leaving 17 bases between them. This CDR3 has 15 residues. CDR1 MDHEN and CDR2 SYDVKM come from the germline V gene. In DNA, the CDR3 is TGTGCCAGCAGCCCCTTGGGGACCGGTACCTACGAGCAGTACTTC. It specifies CASSPLGTGTYEQYF.

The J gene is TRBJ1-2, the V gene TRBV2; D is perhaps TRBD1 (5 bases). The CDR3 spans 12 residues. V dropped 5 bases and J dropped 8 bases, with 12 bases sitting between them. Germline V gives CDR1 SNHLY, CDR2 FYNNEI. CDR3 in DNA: TGTGCCAGCAGTCATATAAGGGACGGCTACACCTTC. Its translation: CASSHIRDGYTF.

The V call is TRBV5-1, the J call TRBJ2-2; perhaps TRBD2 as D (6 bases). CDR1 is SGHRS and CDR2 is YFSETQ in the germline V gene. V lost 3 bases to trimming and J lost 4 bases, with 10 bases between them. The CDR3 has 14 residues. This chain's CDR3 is CASSSRTTTGELFF. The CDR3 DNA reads TGCGCCAGCAGCTCGAGGACTACCACCGGGGAGCTGTTTTTT. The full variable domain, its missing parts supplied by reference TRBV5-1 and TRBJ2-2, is KAGVTQTPRYLIKTRGQQVTLSCSPISGHRSVSWYQQTPGQGLQFLFEYFSETQRNKGNFPGRFSGRQFSNSRSEMNVSTLELGDSALYLCASSSRTTTGELFFGEGSRLTVL.

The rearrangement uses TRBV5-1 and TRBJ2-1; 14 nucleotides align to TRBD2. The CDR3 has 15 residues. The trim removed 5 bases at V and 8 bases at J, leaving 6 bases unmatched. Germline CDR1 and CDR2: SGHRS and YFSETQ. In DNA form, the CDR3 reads TGCGCCAGCAGGGGACTAGCGGGAGTTGAGGATGAGCAGTTCTTC. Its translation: CASRGLAGVEDEQFF.

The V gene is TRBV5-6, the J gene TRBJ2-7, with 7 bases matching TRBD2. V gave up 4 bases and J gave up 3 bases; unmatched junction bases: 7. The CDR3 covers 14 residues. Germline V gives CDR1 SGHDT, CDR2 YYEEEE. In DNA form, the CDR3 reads TGTGCCAGCAGCACGGGACTACAAGACTACGAGCAGTACTTC. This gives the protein CASSTGLQDYEQYF. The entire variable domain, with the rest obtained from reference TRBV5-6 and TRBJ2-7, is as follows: DAGVTQSPTHLIKTRGQQVTLRCSPKSGHDTVSWYQQALGQGPQFIFQYYEEEERQRGNFPDRFSGHQFPNYSSELNVNALLLGDSALYLCASSTGLQDYEQYFGPGTRLTVT.

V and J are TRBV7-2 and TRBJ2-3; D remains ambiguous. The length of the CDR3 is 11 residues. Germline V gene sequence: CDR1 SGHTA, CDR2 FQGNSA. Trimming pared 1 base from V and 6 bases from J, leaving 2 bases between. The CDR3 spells CASSLVDTQYF. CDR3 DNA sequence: TGTGCCAGCAGCTTAGTGGATACGCAGTATTTT.

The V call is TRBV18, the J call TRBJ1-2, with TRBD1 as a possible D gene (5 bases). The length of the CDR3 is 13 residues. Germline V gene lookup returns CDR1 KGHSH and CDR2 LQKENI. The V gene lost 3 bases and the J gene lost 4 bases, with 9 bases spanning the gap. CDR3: CASSPEGSYGYTF. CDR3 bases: TGTGCCAGCTCACCGGAGGGGAGCTATGGCTACACCTTC.

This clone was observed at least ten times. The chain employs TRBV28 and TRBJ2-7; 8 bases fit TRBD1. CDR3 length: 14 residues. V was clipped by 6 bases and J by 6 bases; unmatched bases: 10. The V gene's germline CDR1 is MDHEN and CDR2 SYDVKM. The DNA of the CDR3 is TGTGCCAGCAGCCCCGGGACAGGAGGCCGCGAGCAGTACTTC. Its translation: CASSPGTGGREQYF.

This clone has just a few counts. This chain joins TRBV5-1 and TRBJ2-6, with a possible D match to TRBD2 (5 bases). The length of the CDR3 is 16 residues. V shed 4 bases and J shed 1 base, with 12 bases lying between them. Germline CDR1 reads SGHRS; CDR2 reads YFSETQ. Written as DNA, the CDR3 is TGCGCCAGCAGCCCTCTAGCCGTTTCTGGGGCCAACGTCCTGACTTTC. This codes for CASSPLAVSGANVLTF.

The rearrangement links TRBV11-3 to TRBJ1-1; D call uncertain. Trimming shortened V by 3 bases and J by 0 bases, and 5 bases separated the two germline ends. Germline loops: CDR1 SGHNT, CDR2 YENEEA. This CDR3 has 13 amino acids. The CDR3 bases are TGTGCCAGCAGCTTGTTTATGAACACTGAAGCTTTCTTT. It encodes CASSLFMNTEAFF.

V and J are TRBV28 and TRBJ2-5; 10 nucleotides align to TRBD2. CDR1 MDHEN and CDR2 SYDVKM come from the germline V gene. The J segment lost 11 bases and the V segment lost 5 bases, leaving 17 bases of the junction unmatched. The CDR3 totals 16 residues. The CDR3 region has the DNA TGTGCCAGCAGTCTCGGGGGGCTAGCGGGAGCCCGGGAGCAGTACTTC. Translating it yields CASSLGGLAGAREQYF.

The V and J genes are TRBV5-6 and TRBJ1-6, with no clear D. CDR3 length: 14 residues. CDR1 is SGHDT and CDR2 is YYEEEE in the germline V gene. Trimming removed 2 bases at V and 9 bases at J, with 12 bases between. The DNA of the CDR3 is TGTGCCAGCAGCTTTCCCTATACCGGTTCACCCCTCCACTTT. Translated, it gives CASSFPYTGSPLHF.

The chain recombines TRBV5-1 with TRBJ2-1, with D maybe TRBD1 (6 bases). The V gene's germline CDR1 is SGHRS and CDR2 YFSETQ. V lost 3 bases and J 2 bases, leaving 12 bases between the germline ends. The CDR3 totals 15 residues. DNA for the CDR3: TGCGCCAGCAGCTCACTGGGACAAACCTACAATGAGCAGTTCTTC. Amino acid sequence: CASSSLGQTYNEQFF. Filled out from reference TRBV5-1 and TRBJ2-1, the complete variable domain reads KAGVTQTPRYLIKTRGQQVTLSCSPISGHRSVSWYQQTPGQGLQFLFEYFSETQRNKGNFPGRFSGRQFSNSRSEMNVSTLELGDSALYLCASSSLGQTYNEQFFGPGTRLTVL.

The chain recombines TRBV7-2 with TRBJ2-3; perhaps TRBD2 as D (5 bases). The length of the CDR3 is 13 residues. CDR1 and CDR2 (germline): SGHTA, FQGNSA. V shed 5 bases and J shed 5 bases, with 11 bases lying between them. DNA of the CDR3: TGTGCCAGCAGCCTTCGGGATCGAGATACGCAGTATTTT. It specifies CASSLRDRDTQYF.

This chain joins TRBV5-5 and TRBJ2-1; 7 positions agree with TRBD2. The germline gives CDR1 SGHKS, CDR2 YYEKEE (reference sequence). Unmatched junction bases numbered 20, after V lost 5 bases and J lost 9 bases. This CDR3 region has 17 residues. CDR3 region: CASSQFPGLTAVGEQFF. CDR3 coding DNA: TGTGCCAGCAGTCAGTTCCCGGGACTAACGGCTGTAGGTGAGCAGTTCTTC.

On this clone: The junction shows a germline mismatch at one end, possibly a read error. The CDR3 DNA follows: TGCGCCAGCAGCTTAGGGGGCCGGGACTACGAGCAGTACTTC. This encodes CASSLGGRDYEQYF. The rearrangement joins TRBV7-9 to TRBJ2-7; 7 nucleotides line up with TRBD1. The CDR3 is 14 residues long. From germline, CDR1 is SEHNR and CDR2 FQNEAQ (reference sequence).

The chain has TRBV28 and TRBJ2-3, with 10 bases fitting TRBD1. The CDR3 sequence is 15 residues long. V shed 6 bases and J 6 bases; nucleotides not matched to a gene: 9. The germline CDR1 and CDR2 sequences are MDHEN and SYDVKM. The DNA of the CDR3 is TGTGCCAGCAGCCGTCCCGGGACAGGGGACGATACGCAGTATTTT. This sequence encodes CASSRPGTGDDTQYF.

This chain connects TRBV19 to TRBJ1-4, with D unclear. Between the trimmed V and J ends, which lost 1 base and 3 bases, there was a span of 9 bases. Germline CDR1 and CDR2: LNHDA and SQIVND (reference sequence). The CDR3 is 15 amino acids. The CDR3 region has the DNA TGTGCCAGTAGTATAGGAGGGCAGGCTAATGAAAAACTGTTTTTT. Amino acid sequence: CASSIGGQANEKLFF.

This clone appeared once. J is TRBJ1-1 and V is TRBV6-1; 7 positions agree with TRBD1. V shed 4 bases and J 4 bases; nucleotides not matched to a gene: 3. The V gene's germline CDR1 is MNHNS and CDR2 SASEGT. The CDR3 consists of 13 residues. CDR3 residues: CASSGDRATEAFF. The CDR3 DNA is TGTGCCAGCAGTGGAGACAGGGCCACTGAAGCTTTCTTT.

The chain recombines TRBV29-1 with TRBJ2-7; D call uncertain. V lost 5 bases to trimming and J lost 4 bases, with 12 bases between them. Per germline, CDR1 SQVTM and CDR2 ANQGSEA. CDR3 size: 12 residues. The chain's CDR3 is CSVTQGWYEQYF. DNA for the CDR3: TGCAGCGTTACACAAGGGTGGTACGAGCAGTACTTC.

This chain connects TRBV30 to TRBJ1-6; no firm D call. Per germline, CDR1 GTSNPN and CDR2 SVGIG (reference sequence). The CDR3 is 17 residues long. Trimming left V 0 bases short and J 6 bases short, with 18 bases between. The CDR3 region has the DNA TGTGCCTGGAGTGTGTCCCTCGTAAAGGGCAGTAATTCACCCCTCCACTTT. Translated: CAWSVSLVKGSNSPLHF.